This TCR beta chain comes out of a study of CD8 T cells in Susac syndrome. This clonotype was recorded a few times. Random hexamers were used to reverse transcribe an amount of about 0.45 to 1 ug RNA. An immunoSEQ multiplex PCR amplified TCR beta CDR3 over 54 Vbeta and 13 Jbeta. TCRdb used MiXCR to reprocess the immunoSEQ multiplex PCR reads, holding one entry per CDR3 protein. The table lists some 52,000 distinct CDR3 sequences, roughly 93% of them singletons. CD8+ and CD4+ T cells from blood underwent TCR beta sequencing. The multiple sclerosis controls comprised treatment-naive patients whose relapsing-remitting disease was stable or active. Negative isolation was applied to CD8+ and CD4+ T cells, and FACS enrichment was applied to TEMRA cells. This CDR3 contains 13 residues. The V gene's germline CDR1 is SNHLY and CDR2 FYNNEI. Deletions cut 6 bases from V and 3 bases from J, with 11 bases between.

The receptor was derived from a human donor with multiple sclerosis. V and J are TRBV2 and TRBJ1-1, with unresolved D. Sequencing was performed on CD8+ T cells from PBMCs. The chain's CDR3 is CASSAGVYTEAFF. The DNA of the CDR3 is TGTGCCAGCAGCGCCGGGGTGTACACTGAAGCTTTCTTT.